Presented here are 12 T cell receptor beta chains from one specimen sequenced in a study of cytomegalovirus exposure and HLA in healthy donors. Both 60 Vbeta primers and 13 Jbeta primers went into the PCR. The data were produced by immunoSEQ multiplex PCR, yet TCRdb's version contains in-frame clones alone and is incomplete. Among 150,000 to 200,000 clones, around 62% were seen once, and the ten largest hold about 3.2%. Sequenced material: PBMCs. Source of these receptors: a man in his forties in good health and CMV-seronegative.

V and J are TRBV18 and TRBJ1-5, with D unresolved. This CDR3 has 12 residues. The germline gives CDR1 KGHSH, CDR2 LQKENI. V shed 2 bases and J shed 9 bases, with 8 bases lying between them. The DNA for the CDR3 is TGTGCCAGCTCACCAGGCGCAGGGCCCCAGCATTTT. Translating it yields CASSPGAGPQHF.

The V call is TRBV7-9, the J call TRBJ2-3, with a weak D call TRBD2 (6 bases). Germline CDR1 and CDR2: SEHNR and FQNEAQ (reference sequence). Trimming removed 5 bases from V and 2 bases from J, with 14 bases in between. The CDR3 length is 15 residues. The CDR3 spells CASSPRTDYTDTQYF. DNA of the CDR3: TGTGCCAGCAGCCCCCGGACGGACTACACAGATACGCAGTATTTT. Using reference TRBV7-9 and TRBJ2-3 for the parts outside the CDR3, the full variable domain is DTGVSQNPRHKITKRGQNVTFRCDPISEHNRLYWYRQTLGQGPEFLTYFQNEAQLEKSRLLSDRFSAERPKGSFSTLEIQRTEQGDSAMYLCASSPRTDYTDTQYFGPGTRLTVL.

The CDR3 protein is CASSVTGGFLHEQYF. CDR3 DNA sequence: TGCGCCAGCAGCGTGACAGGGGGATTTCTCCACGAGCAGTACTTC. The chain is built from TRBV5-1 and TRBJ2-7, with 9 bases that match TRBD1. V lost 4 bases to trimming and J lost 5 bases; unmatched junction nucleotides: 10. The CDR3 totals 15 residues. CDR1 and CDR2 from the germline V gene are SGHRS and YFSETQ.

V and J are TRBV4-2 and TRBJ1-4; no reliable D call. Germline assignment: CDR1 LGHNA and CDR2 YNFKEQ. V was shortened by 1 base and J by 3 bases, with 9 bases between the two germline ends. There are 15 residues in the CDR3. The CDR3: CASSQVRGSNEKLFF. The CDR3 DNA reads TGTGCCAGCAGCCAAGTTCGGGGATCTAATGAAAAACTGTTTTTT.

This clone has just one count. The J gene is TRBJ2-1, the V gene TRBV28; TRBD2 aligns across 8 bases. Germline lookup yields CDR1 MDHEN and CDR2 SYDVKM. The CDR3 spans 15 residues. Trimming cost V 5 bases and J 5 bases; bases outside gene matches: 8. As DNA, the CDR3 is TGTGCCAGCAGTGCCGGGACTAGTTACGACAATGAGCAGTTCTTC. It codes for CASSAGTSYDNEQFF.

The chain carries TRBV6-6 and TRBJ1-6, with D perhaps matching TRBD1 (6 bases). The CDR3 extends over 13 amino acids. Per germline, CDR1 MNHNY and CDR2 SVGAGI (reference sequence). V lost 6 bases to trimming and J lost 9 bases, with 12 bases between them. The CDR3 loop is CASSRGIGSPLHF. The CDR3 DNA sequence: TGTGCCAGCAGCAGGGGTATCGGTTCACCCCTCCACTTT.

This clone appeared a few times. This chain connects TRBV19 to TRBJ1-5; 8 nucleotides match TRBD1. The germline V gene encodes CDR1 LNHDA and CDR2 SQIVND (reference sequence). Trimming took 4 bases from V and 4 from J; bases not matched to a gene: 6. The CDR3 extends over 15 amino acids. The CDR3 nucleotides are TGTGCCAGTAGTAATTACAGGGGGAGGAATCAGCCCCAGCATTTT. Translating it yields CASSNYRGRNQPQHF.

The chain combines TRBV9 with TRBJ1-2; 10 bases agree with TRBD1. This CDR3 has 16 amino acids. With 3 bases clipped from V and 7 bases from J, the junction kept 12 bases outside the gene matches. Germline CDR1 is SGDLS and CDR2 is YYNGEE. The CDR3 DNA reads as TGTGCCAGCAGCGCAGATCGACAGGGGGCCAGTATTGGCTACACCTTC. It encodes CASSADRQGASIGYTF.

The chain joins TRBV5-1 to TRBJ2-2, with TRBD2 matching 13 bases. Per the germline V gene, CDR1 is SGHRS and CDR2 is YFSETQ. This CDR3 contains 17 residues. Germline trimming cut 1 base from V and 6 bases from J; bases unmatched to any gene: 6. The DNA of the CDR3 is TGCGCCAGCAGCTTGAGACTAGCGGGAGGTGGTGCCGGGGAGCTGTTTTTT. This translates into CASSLRLAGGGAGELFF.

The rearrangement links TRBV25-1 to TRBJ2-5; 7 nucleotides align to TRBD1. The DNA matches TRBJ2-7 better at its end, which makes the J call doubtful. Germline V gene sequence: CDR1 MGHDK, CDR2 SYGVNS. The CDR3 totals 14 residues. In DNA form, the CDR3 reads TGTGCCAGCAGCCCCCGACAGGGCTCCTACGAGCAGTACTTC. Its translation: CASSPRQGSYEQYF.

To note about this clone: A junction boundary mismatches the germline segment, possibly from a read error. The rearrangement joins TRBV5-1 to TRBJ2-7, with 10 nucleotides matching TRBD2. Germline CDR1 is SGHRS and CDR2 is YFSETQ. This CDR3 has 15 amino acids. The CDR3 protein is CASSVGGTSDYGQYF. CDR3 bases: TGCGCCAGCAGCGTGGGCGGGACTAGCGATTACGGGCAGTACTTC.

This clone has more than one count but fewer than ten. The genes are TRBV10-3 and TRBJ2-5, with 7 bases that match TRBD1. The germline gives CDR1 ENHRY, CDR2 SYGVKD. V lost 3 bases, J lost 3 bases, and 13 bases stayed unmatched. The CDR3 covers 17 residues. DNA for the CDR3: TGTGCCATCAGTGATGGTCTGATGGGAGACAGGGAAGAGACCCAGTACTTC. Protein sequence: CAISDGLMGDREETQYF.